This T cell receptor beta chain was profiled in a study of T cell changes during pregnancy in multiple sclerosis. Generated by immunoSEQ multiplex PCR, the TCRdb table keeps only in-frame clones and is missing some. The data contain over 55,000 clones, almost 90% of them singletons. CDR3 size: 14 residues. The germline CDR1 and CDR2 sequences are LGHNA and YSLEER. The junction had 3 bases not matched to a gene; V was cut back by 1 base and J by 3 bases. The J gene is TRBJ2-7, the V gene TRBV4-3; 7 bases agree with TRBD1. The sequencing used peripheral blood, collected after pregnancy. The sequence was collected from a female donor in good health, enrolled as a control in a pregnancy study. CDR3 protein: CASSQGRGFYEQYF. The CDR3 DNA reads as TGCGCCAGCAGCCAAGGCAGGGGGTTCTACGAGCAGTACTTC.